Given below is one TCR beta chain in context. What it binds is unknown. Healthy bone marrow donors made up the cohort. This specimen belongs to a study of cytomegalovirus exposure and HLA in healthy donors. Findings of the study overall: There were around 160 TCR beta chains listed as cytomegalovirus-associated. According to reports, the classifier identified cytomegalovirus status with high specificity and sensitivity.

This PCR relied on a set of 60 Vbeta primers and 13 Jbeta primers. Methods used by the authors: As a later analysis found, there were approximately 80 million unique TCR beta chains, of which roughly 11 million were shared. Sequencing was performed with immunoSEQ multiplex PCR; in TCRdb, only in-frame clones are kept and a portion is missing. V and J calls and clone size are those listed in that table; D and trimming were worked out from the DNA. The sample has 60,000 or so clones, 65% to 80% seen once. This CDR3 spans 15 amino acids. Deletions cut 3 bases from V and 0 bases from J, with 12 bases between. In germline, CDR1 is SGHDT, CDR2 YYEEEE.

The TCR was taken from a man in his forties in good health and CMV-seropositive. Sequencing was performed on PBMCs. The rearrangement joins TRBV5-6 to TRBJ1-2; no clear D. The CDR3, as DNA: TGTGCCAGCAGCTCTCTCATAGTCCCTAACTATGGCTACACCTTC. It specifies CASSSLIVPNYGYTF.